This T cell receptor (beta chain) appears in the sequencing data of a study of shared clonotypes between healthy human individuals. Donors, without exception, were Caucasian adults residing in Nashville, Tennessee. For sorted subsets, about 190 ng DNA per replicate equaled 30,000 or so T cell genomes. The assay was immunoSEQ multiplex PCR, and TCRdb's table has in-frame clones only and misses some. The sample comprises about 2.4 million clones, approximately 90% of which are singletons, and about 0.13% rests with the top ten. Overall study findings and caveats: The represented genetic and exposure-history diversity was limited by the small number of donors.

The CDR3 length is 15 residues. With V trimmed by 4 bases and J by 4 bases, 3 bases remained unmatched. Looked up from germline, CDR1 is SGHRS and CDR2 is YFSETQ. Worth noting for this clone: Antigen: not known. The sample holds other DNA sequences that translate to the same CDR3.

Specimen: naive CD4+ T cells sorted from blood. The subset: CD45RA+ positively selected. The TCR sequence derives from a man between 18 and 35 years old in good health. The chain employs TRBV5-1 and TRBJ2-2, with 11 bases that match TRBD2. The CDR3, as DNA: TGCGCCAGCAGCCCGGGACTAGCGGTCACCGGGGAGCTGTTTTTT. Amino acids: CASSPGLAVTGELFF.